This T cell receptor (beta chain) was identified during a study of control samples from healthy donors and cancer patients. Sequenced by immunoSEQ multiplex PCR; TCRdb stores in-frame clones only, minus some. This sample has tens of thousands of clones; 87% occur once, and the top ten carry over 3.5%. The source is a woman between 50 and 59 years old in good health. The specimen was blood.

This CDR3 is CASSEVGGANTGELFF. Written as DNA, the CDR3 is TGTGCCAGCAGTGAAGTGGGGGGCGCGAACACCGGGGAGCTGTTTTTT. The rearrangement uses TRBV2 and TRBJ2-2, with D possibly being TRBD1 or TRBD2 (6 bases each). Germline V gene data show CDR1 as SNHLY and CDR2 as FYNNEI. Trimming took 1 base from V and 0 from J, leaving 9 bases between them. There are 16 residues in the CDR3.